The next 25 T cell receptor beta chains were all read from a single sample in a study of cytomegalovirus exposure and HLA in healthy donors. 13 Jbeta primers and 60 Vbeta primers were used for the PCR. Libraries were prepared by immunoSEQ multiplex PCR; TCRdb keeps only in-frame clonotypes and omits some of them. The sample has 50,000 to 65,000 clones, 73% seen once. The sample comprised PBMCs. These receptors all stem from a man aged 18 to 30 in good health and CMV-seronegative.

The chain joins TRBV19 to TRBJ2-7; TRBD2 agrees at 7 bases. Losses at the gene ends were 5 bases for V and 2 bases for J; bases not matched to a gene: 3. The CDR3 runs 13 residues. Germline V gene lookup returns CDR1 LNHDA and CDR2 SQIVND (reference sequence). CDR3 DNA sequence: TGTGCCAGTAGTCTAGCGGTCACCTACGAGCAGTACTTC. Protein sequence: CASSLAVTYEQYF.

The CDR3 sequence: CSVTGQGMGETQYF. The DNA for the CDR3 is TGCAGCGTTACTGGACAGGGTATGGGCGAGACCCAGTACTTC. The rearrangement uses TRBV29-1 and TRBJ2-5; 8 bases line up with TRBD1. The CDR3 spans 14 residues. Germline CDR1 is SQVTM and CDR2 is ANQGSEA. J lost 5 bases, V lost 5 bases, and 10 bases had no gene match.

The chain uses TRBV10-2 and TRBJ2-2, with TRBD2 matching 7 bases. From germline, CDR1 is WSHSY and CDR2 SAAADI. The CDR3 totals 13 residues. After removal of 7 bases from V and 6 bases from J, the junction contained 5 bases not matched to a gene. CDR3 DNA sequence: TGCGCCAGCACCCAGGCGGGGGCCGGGGAGCTGTTTTTT. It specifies CASTQAGAGELFF.

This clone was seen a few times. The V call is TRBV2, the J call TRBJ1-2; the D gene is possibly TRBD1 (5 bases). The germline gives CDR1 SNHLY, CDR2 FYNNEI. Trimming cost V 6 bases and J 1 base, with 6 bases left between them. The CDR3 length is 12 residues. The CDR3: CASSDSNYGYTF. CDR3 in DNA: TGTGCCAGCAGCGACAGTAACTATGGCTACACCTTC.

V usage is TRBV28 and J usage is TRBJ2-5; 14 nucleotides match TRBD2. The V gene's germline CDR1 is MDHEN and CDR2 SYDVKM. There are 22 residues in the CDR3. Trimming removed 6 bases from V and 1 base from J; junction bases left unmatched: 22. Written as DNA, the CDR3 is TGTGCCAGCAGATCCCCTCCCCGGGGGCCGGGACTAGCGGGAGCCAGCCAAGAGACCCAGTACTTC. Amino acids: CASRSPPRGPGLAGASQETQYF.

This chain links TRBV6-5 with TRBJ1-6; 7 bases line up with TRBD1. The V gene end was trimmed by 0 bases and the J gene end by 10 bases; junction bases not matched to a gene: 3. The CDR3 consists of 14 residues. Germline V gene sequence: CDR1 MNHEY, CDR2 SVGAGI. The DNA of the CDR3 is TGTGCCAGCAGTTACTCGGGACAGAACTCACCCCTCCACTTT. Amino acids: CASSYSGQNSPLHF.

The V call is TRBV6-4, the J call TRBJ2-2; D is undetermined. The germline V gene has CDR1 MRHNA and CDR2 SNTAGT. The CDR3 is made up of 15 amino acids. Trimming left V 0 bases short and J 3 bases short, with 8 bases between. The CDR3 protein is CASSDSGQHTGELFF. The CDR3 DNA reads TGTGCCAGCAGTGACTCGGGCCAGCACACCGGGGAGCTGTTTTTT.

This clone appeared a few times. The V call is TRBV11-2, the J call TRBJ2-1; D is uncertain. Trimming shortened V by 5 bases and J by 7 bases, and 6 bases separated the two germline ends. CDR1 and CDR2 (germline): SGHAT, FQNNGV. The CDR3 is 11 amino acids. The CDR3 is CASSRTNEQFF. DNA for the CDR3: TGTGCCAGCAGCCGAACTAATGAGCAGTTCTTC.

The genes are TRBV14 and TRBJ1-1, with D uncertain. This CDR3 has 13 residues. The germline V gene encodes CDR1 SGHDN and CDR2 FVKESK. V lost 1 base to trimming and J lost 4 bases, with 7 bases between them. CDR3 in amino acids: CASSQGWSTEAFF. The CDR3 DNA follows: TGTGCCAGCAGCCAAGGGTGGAGCACTGAAGCTTTCTTT.

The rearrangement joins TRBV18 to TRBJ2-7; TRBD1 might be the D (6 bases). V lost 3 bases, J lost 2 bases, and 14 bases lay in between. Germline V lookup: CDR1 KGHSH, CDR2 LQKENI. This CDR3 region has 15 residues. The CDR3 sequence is CASSPGTTEAYEQYF. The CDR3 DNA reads TGTGCCAGCTCACCCGGGACAACCGAGGCCTACGAGCAGTACTTC.

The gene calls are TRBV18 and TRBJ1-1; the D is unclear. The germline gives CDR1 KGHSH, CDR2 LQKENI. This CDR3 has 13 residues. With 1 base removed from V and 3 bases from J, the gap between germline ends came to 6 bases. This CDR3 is CASSPLRDTEAFF. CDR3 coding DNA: TGTGCCAGCTCACCACTGAGAGACACTGAAGCTTTCTTT.

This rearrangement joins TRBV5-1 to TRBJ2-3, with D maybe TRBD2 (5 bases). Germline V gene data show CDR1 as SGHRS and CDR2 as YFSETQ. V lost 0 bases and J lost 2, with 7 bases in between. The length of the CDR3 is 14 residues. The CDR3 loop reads CASSLGLSTDTQYF. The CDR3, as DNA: TGCGCCAGCAGCTTGGGACTATCCACAGATACGCAGTATTTT. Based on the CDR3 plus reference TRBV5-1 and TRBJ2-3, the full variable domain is KAGVTQTPRYLIKTRGQQVTLSCSPISGHRSVSWYQQTPGQGLQFLFEYFSETQRNKGNFPGRFSGRQFSNSRSEMNVSTLELGDSALYLCASSLGLSTDTQYFGPGTRLTVL.

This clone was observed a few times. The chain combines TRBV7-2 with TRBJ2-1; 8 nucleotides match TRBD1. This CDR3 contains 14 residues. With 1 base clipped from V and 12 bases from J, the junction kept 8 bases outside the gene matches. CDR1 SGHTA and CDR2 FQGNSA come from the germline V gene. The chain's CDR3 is CASSLVGTGEAQFF. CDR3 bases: TGTGCCAGCAGCTTAGTGGGGACAGGCGAGGCGCAGTTCTTC.

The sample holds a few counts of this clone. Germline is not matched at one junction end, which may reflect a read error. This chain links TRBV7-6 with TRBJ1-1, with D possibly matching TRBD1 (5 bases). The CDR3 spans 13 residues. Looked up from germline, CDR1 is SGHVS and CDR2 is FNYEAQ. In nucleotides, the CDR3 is TGTGCCAGCAGTTTAGAGCAGGGCACTGAAGCTTTCTTT. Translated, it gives CASSLEQGTEAFF.

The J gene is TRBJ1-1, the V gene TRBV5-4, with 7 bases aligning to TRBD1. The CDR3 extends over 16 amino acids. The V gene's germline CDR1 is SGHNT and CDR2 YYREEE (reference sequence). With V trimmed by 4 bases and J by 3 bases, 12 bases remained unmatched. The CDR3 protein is CASSPINRGLDTEAFF. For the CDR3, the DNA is TGTGCCAGCAGCCCGATCAACAGGGGTCTTGACACTGAAGCTTTCTTT.

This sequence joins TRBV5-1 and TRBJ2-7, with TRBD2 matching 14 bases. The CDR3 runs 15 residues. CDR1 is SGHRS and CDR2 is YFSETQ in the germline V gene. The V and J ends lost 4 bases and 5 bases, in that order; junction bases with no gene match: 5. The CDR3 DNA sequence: TGCGCCAGCAGCCCAGGGACTAGCGGGAGCCACGAGCAGTACTTC. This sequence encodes CASSPGTSGSHEQYF.

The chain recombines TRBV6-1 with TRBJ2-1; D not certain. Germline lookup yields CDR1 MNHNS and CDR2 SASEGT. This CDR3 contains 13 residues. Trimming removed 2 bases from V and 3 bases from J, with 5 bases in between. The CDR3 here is CASSETSYNEQFF. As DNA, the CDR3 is TGTGCCAGCAGTGAAACCAGCTACAATGAGCAGTTCTTC.

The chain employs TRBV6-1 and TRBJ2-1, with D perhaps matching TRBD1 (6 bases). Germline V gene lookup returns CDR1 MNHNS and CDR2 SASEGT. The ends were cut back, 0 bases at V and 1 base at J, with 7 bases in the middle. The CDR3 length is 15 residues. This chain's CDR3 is CASSEARGSYNEQFF. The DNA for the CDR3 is TGTGCCAGCAGTGAAGCCAGGGGATCCTACAATGAGCAGTTCTTC.

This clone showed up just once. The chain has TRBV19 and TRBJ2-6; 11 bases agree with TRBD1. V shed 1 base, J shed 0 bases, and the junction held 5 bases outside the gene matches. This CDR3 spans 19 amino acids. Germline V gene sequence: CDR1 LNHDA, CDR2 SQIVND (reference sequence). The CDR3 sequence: CASSIVGQGAFSGANVLTF. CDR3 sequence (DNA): TGTGCCAGTAGTATAGTCGGACAGGGGGCCTTCTCTGGGGCCAACGTCCTGACTTTC.

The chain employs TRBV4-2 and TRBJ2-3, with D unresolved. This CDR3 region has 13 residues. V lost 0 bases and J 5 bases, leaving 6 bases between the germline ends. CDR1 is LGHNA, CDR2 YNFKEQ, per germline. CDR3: CASSQDSRDTQYF. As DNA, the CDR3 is TGTGCCAGCAGCCAAGATTCCCGAGATACGCAGTATTTT.

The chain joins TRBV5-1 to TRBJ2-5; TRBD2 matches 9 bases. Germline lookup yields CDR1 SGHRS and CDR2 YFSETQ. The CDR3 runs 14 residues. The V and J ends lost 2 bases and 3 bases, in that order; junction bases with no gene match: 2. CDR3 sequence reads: CASSLVAGEETQYF. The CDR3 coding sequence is TGCGCCAGCAGCTTAGTAGCGGGGGAAGAGACCCAGTACTTC.

Written as DNA, the CDR3 is TGCAGCGTGAGACAGACCTACGAGCAGTACTTC. This translates into CSVRQTYEQYF. The chain employs TRBV29-1 and TRBJ2-7; tentatively, D is TRBD1 (5 bases). With 6 bases removed from V and 2 bases from J, the gap between germline ends came to 8 bases. The CDR3 extends over 11 amino acids. From germline, CDR1 is SQVTM and CDR2 ANQGSEA.

The CDR3 loop reads CASSLTQENEQYF. CDR3 in DNA: TGTGCCAGCAGCTTAACACAGGAGAACGAGCAGTACTTC. The J gene is TRBJ2-7, the V gene TRBV7-6; a possible D gene is TRBD1 (5 bases). Germline loops: CDR1 SGHVS, CDR2 FNYEAQ. This CDR3 comprises 13 residues. V was cut by 2 bases and J by 5 bases, with 10 bases left in between.

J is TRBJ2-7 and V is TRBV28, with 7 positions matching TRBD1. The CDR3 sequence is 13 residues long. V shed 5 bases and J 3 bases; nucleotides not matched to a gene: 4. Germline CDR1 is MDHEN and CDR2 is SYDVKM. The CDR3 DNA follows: TGTGCCAGCAGTCGGGACAGCAACTACGAGCAGTACTTC. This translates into CASSRDSNYEQYF. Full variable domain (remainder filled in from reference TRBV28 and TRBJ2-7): DVKVTQSSRYLVKRTGEKVFLECVQDMDHENMFWYRQDPGLGLRLIYFSYDVKMKEKGDIPEGYSVSREKKERFSLILESASTNQTSMYLCASSRDSNYEQYFGPGTRLTVT.

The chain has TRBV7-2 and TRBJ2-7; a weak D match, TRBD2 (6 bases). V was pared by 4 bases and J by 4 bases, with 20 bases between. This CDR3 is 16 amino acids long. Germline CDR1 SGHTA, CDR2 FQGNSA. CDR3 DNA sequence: TGTGCCAGCAGCTCCGGCTGGAGGGACGGGATGTACGAGCAGTACTTC. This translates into CASSSGWRDGMYEQYF.